These 28 T cell receptor beta chains originate from one sample sequenced in a study of blood T cells in healthy people across ages. Then a second PCR, running roughly 7 to 11 cycles, was carried out with a sample-barcoded 5' primer and a J-beta primer mix. TCRdb fed the 5' RACE reads into MiXCR, producing one record per CDR3 protein. The table lists more than 650,000 distinct CDR3 sequences, about 20% of them singletons, with about 22% in the top ten. The source material was blood. These receptors were collected from a man aged 65 to 85 in good health.

This clonotype was found a few times. The chain couples TRBV7-6 to TRBJ2-1; 15 nucleotides align to TRBD2. The DNA end favors TRBJ2-5, so the J call may be wrong. The CDR3 contains 17 residues. CDR1 is SGHVS, CDR2 FNYEAQ, per germline. The CDR3 DNA follows: TGTGCCAGCAGCCGACCCCGGACTAGCGGGAGGGAAGAGACCCAGTACTTC. Translated: CASSRPRTSGREETQYF.

This clonotype has only a few counts. The chain carries TRBV7-8 and TRBJ2-1, with a tentative D call TRBD1 (5 bases). Germline V gene sequence: CDR1 SGHVS, CDR2 FQNEAQ. Trimming pared 5 bases from V and 0 bases from J, leaving 14 bases between. The CDR3 is 16 amino acids. Here the CDR3 DNA reads TGTGCCAGCAGCCTGGCTAGGGGAAACTCCTACAATGAGCAGTTCTTC. Encoded protein: CASSLARGNSYNEQFF.

This clonotype was counted only a few times. This chain uses TRBV28 with TRBJ2-7; D may be TRBD1 or TRBD2 (5 bases each). The CDR3 spans 14 residues. Trimming left V 11 bases short and J 2 bases short, with 19 bases between. Germline loops: CDR1 MDHEN, CDR2 SYDVKM. CDR3 sequence: CAVFTGSGTYEQYF. The CDR3 nucleotides read TGTGCCGTCTTTACAGGCTCGGGGACCTACGAGCAGTACTTC.

This clonotype was recorded at least ten times. This chain uses TRBV5-1 with TRBJ2-1, with 7 bases identical to TRBD1. Germline values: CDR1 SGHRS, CDR2 YFSETQ. The V segment lost 2 bases and the J segment 6 bases; nucleotides outside the gene matches: 8. The CDR3 runs to 15 residues. The CDR3 reads CASSFGKGGRNEQFF. CDR3 bases: TGCGCCAGCAGCTTCGGGAAAGGGGGCCGCAATGAGCAGTTCTTC. Filled out from reference TRBV5-1 and TRBJ2-1, the complete variable domain reads KAGVTQTPRYLIKTRGQQVTLSCSPISGHRSVSWYQQTPGQGLQFLFEYFSETQRNKGNFPGRFSGRQFSNSRSEMNVSTLELGDSALYLCASSFGKGGRNEQFFGPGTRLTVL.

A few counts support this clonotype. V and J are TRBV12-3 or TRBV12-4 and TRBJ1-1; D not certain. The CDR3 has 14 amino acids. The germline V and J ends were trimmed by 7 bases and 1 base, with 13 bases remaining between them. This CDR3 is CASIPMPGNTEAFF. The CDR3 nucleotides are TGTGCCAGCATTCCTATGCCTGGGAACACTGAAGCTTTCTTT.

The rearrangement joins TRBV11-2 to TRBJ2-4; 7 bases line up with TRBD2. The J call may be faulty, since TRBJ2-1 better matches the DNA end. Germline V gives CDR1 SGHAT, CDR2 FQNNGV. The length of the CDR3 is 16 residues. The CDR3 nucleotides are TGTGCCAGCAGCTTAGAGCCCCTAGCGGCGGTGAATGAGCAGTTCTTC. It is translated as CASSLEPLAAVNEQFF.

This clonotype was detected ten times or more. This chain joins TRBV2 and TRBJ2-1; 11 positions match TRBD2. This CDR3 is 13 amino acids long. With 6 bases clipped from V and 7 bases from J, the junction kept 2 bases outside the gene matches. Germline V gene lookup returns CDR1 SNHLY and CDR2 FYNNEI. CDR3 sequence (DNA): TGTGCCAGCAGGAGGACTAGCGGGAATGAGCAGTTCTTC. Encoded protein: CASRRTSGNEQFF.

This clonotype turned up a few times. The chain employs TRBV24-1 and TRBJ2-5; D gene uncertain. The CDR3 spans 14 residues. V shed 0 bases and J shed 5 bases, with 9 bases lying between them. The germline gives CDR1 KGHDR, CDR2 SFDVKD. CDR3 coding DNA: TGTGCCACCAGTGATTTGCAGAGTGTGGAGACCCAGTACTTC. Its protein product is CATSDLQSVETQYF.

The chain combines TRBV28 with TRBJ1-4; D gene ambiguous. This CDR3 region has 11 residues. The germline V gene has CDR1 MDHEN and CDR2 SYDVKM. The V end was cut by 6 bases, the J end by 5 bases, with 4 bases between. The CDR3 DNA reads TGTGCCAGCAGACAAAATGAAAAACTGTTTTTT. Translation: CASRQNEKLFF.

This clonotype was counted only a few times. V gene TRBV20-1 combines with J gene TRBJ2-5, with TRBD1 matching 8 bases. Near its end, the DNA agrees better with TRBJ2-7, so the J call may be wrong. This CDR3 is 15 amino acids long. Germline CDR1 reads DFQATT; CDR2 reads SNEGSKA (reference sequence). The DNA for the CDR3 is TGCAGTGCTAGTGATCTCGGGACAGGCGCTTACGAGCAGTACTTC. It yields the protein CSASDLGTGAYEQYF.

V is TRBV20-1 and J is TRBJ1-5; 10 bases are a match to TRBD1. The V segment lost 5 bases and the J segment 2 bases; nucleotides outside the gene matches: 9. This CDR3 spans 16 amino acids. Per germline, CDR1 DFQATT and CDR2 SNEGSKA (reference sequence). As DNA, the CDR3 is TGCAGTGCTGCTCCCGGGACAGGGGTTCGCAATCAGCCCCAGCATTTT. It is translated as CSAAPGTGVRNQPQHF.

This rearrangement joins TRBV10-3 to TRBJ1-2; the D is unclear. Trimming left V 10 bases short and J 7 bases short, with 19 bases between. Germline CDR1 is ENHRY and CDR2 is SYGVKD. The length of the CDR3 is 13 residues. The CDR3: CATSGETKGGYTF. The CDR3 nucleotides read TGTGCCACCTCCGGGGAGACTAAAGGTGGCTACACCTTC.

This clonotype was picked up a small number of times. The rearrangement joins TRBV27 to TRBJ2-1; maybe TRBD2 (11 bases). Germline CDR1 and CDR2: MNHEY and SMNVEV (reference sequence). This CDR3 spans 18 amino acids. V lost 7 bases to trimming and J lost 6 bases, with 28 bases between them. Here the CDR3 DNA reads TGTGCCAGCACCCGGACAGGGGGGCTAGCGGGAGGATCCAATGAGCAGTTCTTC. Its protein product is CASTRTGGLAGGSNEQFF.

The chain carries TRBV7-3 and TRBJ2-7; the D gene is possibly TRBD1 (6 bases). V lost 3 bases and J 2 bases, leaving 14 bases between the germline ends. The CDR3 covers 15 residues. The germline V gene encodes CDR1 SGHTA and CDR2 FQGTGA. This chain's CDR3 is CASSFRQVPPYEQYF. The DNA of the CDR3 is TGTGCCAGCAGCTTCCGACAGGTTCCGCCCTACGAGCAGTACTTC.

This clonotype was seen only a few times. This chain links TRBV10-3 with TRBJ1-4; TRBD1 aligns across 8 bases. The CDR3 covers 13 residues. The V segment lost 4 bases and the J segment 7 bases; nucleotides outside the gene matches: 2. The germline CDR1 and CDR2 sequences are ENHRY and SYGVKD. CDR3 coding DNA: TGTGCCATCAGTGGAGGGACAGGTGAAAAACTGTTTTTT. Encoded protein: CAISGGTGEKLFF.

This chain links TRBV21-1 with TRBJ2-3; the D segment call TRBD1 is taken from the table without a DNA check. TRBV21-1 is a pseudogene locus. The CDR3 has 16 amino acids. CDR3 protein: CASSKADEGRTDTQYF. CDR3 nucleotides: TGTGCCAGCAGCAAAGCTGACGAGGGGCGCACAGATACGCAGTATTTT.

The chain recombines TRBV20-1 with TRBJ2-3; 9 bases align to TRBD1. CDR3 length: 18 amino acids. Trimming removed 0 bases from V and 5 bases from J; junction bases left unmatched: 15. The germline CDR1 and CDR2 sequences are DFQATT and SNEGSKA (reference sequence). CDR3 DNA sequence: TGCAGTGCTAGAGAACGTTACAGGGGGCGAGGCCCTCTAGATACGCAGTATTTT. Translation: CSARERYRGRGPLDTQYF.

The V call is TRBV20-1, the J call TRBJ2-3, with 15 bases lining up with TRBD2. Trimming removed 6 bases from V and 3 bases from J; junction bases left unmatched: 7. This CDR3 is built from 16 residues. Germline V CDR1 and CDR2: DFQATT, SNEGSKA (reference sequence). The CDR3 sequence: CSADDGTSGRTDTQYF. For the CDR3, the DNA is TGCAGTGCAGACGACGGGACTAGCGGGAGGACAGATACGCAGTATTTT.

The V and J genes are TRBV9 and TRBJ2-5; 8 bases are shared with TRBD2. CDR1 SGDLS and CDR2 YYNGEE come from the germline V gene. V was clipped by 4 bases and J by 1 base; unmatched bases: 6. The CDR3 consists of 15 residues. DNA of the CDR3: TGTGCCAGCAGCCGGGGGGGACTAACCCAAGAGACCCAGTACTTC. Translated: CASSRGGLTQETQYF. Combining the CDR3 with reference TRBV9 and TRBJ2-5 gives the whole variable domain DSGVTQTPKHLITATGQRVTLRCSPRSGDLSVYWYQQSLDQGLQFLIQYYNGEERAKGNILERFSAQQFPDLHSELNLSSLELGDSALYFCASSRGGLTQETQYFGPGTRLLVL.

The rearrangement links TRBV7-2 to TRBJ2-3; D is possibly TRBD2 (6 bases). Deletions cut 5 bases from V and 7 bases from J, with 19 bases between. Germline values: CDR1 SGHTA, CDR2 FQGNSA. The CDR3 totals 15 residues. The CDR3: CASSRDPVRGYTQYF. The CDR3 DNA reads as TGTGCCAGCAGCCGCGACCCCGTCCGGGGGTATACGCAGTATTTT.

In its sample, this clonotype was seen a few times. The rearrangement uses TRBV29-1 and TRBJ1-1, with D possibly TRBD1 on 5 matching bases. CDR1 SQVTM and CDR2 ANQGSEA come from the germline V gene. V dropped 6 bases and J dropped 7 bases, with 21 bases sitting between them. There are 14 residues in the CDR3. In nucleotides, the CDR3 is TGCAGCGTCCGGCCGGGGGGAAGGGGTGGTGAAGCTTTCTTT. Protein sequence: CSVRPGGRGGEAFF.

A few counts support this clonotype. This chain uses TRBV20-1 with TRBJ1-1; the D is unclear. This CDR3 is 11 amino acids long. V lost 6 bases, J lost 11 bases, and 16 bases lay in between. Germline loops: CDR1 DFQATT, CDR2 SNEGSKA (reference sequence). For the CDR3, the DNA is TGCAGTGCAGCCCCGGGGAAGTCGGCTTTCTTT. Translated: CSAAPGKSAFF.

In its sample, this clonotype was seen a few times. The chain joins TRBV28 to TRBJ2-5; 10 bases are a match to TRBD2. CDR3 length: 13 residues. Germline V gene sequence: CDR1 MDHEN, CDR2 SYDVKM. J gave up 3 bases and V 7 bases, and 2 bases lay outside the gene matches. Here the CDR3 reads CASTGLAEETQYF. The CDR3 nucleotides are TGTGCCAGCACCGGACTAGCGGAAGAGACCCAGTACTTC.

The chain is built from TRBV18 and TRBJ2-5; 9 bases agree with TRBD2. Germline V gene sequence: CDR1 KGHSH, CDR2 LQKENI. The CDR3 is made up of 15 amino acids. After removal of 3 bases from V and 5 bases from J, the junction contained 7 bases not matched to a gene. CDR3 nucleotides: TGTGCCAGCTCACCGACTAGCGGACTACAGGAGACCCAGTACTTC. Translation: CASSPTSGLQETQYF.

The gene calls are TRBV10-3 and TRBJ2-1, with D perhaps matching TRBD2 (5 bases). In germline, CDR1 is ENHRY, CDR2 SYGVKD. The CDR3 spans 15 residues. Between the trimmed V and J ends, which lost 10 bases and 0 bases, there was a span of 16 bases. The CDR3 DNA sequence: TGTGCCACCGCGATGAGCGGCAGCTCCTACAATGAGCAGTTCTTC. It specifies CATAMSGSSYNEQFF.

CDR3 nucleotides: TGCAGTGCTAGAGAGATCCGTGTTAGCACAGATACGCAGTATTTT. This translates into CSAREIRVSTDTQYF. The chain recombines TRBV20-1 with TRBJ2-3; unclear D gene. The CDR3 totals 15 residues. The germline V gene has CDR1 DFQATT and CDR2 SNEGSKA (reference sequence). Trimming removed 0 bases at V and 0 bases at J, with 10 bases between.

The chain couples TRBV24-1 to TRBJ2-1; D is uncertain. The J call could be wrong; TRBJ2-5 is a better fit for the DNA end. CDR3 length: 13 residues. Germline loops: CDR1 KGHDR, CDR2 SFDVKD. DNA for the CDR3: TGTGCCACTCCTGACTCAGCCGAAGAGACCCAGTACTTC. It is translated as CATPDSAEETQYF.

CDR3: CASSLGVEDGYTF. The CDR3 DNA sequence: TGTGCCAGCAGCTTGGGGGTGGAGGATGGCTACACCTTC. The V gene is TRBV11-2, the J gene TRBJ1-2, with a weak D call TRBD1 (5 bases). Trimming shortened V by 3 bases and J by 6 bases, and 11 bases separated the two germline ends. The CDR3 has 13 residues. Germline V CDR1 and CDR2: SGHAT, FQNNGV.